These 9 T cell receptor beta chains were all obtained from the same sample, sequenced in a study of blood T cell repertoires in COVID-19. Clones were read by immunoSEQ multiplex PCR, and TCRdb kept only the in-frame ones, dropping some. The sample has 260,000 or so clones, approximately 88% seen once. The source material was PBMCs or T cells enriched from blood (not recorded which). These receptors were obtained from a woman in her twenties or thirties with acute COVID-19.

The chain combines TRBV7-9 with TRBJ1-4, with D perhaps matching TRBD1 (5 bases). Deletions cut 5 bases from V and 4 bases from J, with 14 bases between. Germline V gives CDR1 SEHNR, CDR2 FQNEAQ (reference sequence). The CDR3 spans 15 residues. As DNA, the CDR3 is TGTGCCAGCAGCCTGGGCAGGGAATATAATGAAAAACTGTTTTTT. Translating gives CASSLGREYNEKLFF.

The sample holds a few counts of this clone. The chain uses TRBV5-3 and TRBJ1-5, with TRBD1 identical over 12 bases. TRBV5-3 is designated an ORF whose function remains uncertain. The V gene end was trimmed by 3 bases and the J gene end by 2 bases; junction bases not matched to a gene: 9. The CDR3 extends over 18 amino acids. CDR3 DNA: TGTGCCAGAAGCTGGGACAGGGGGCAATGGGGTGGCAATCAGCCCCAGCATTTT. It yields the protein CARSWDRGQWGGNQPQHF.

V is TRBV3-1 (or the pseudogene TRBV3-2) and J is TRBJ1-1; D unresolved. Germline CDR1 LGHDT, CDR2 YNNKEL (reference sequence). The CDR3 has 13 residues. Trimming left V 3 bases short and J 2 bases short, with 7 bases between. CDR3 coding DNA: TGTGCCAGCAGCCACAGGCGAAACACTGAAGCTTTCTTT. It is translated as CASSHRRNTEAFF.

V is TRBV7-9 and J is TRBJ1-2; 7 nucleotides align to TRBD1. V lost 6 bases and J lost 8; bases outside the gene matches: 9. Germline-derived CDR1 and CDR2 are SEHNR and FQNEAQ (reference sequence). This CDR3 has 13 amino acids. In nucleotides, the CDR3 is TGTGCCAGCAGTTATGGACAGGCGGGAGGCTACACCTTC. Residues: CASSYGQAGGYTF.

The CDR3 loop reads CASSPGVGVQETQYF. CDR3 coding DNA: TGTGCCAGCTCCCCCGGCGTCGGGGTTCAAGAGACCCAGTACTTC. The V and J genes are TRBV18 and TRBJ2-5; D may be TRBD2 (5 bases). From germline, CDR1 is KGHSH and CDR2 LQKENI. The CDR3 has 15 amino acids. V dropped 6 bases and J dropped 2 bases, with 16 bases sitting between them.

The CDR3 sequence is CASTPTGGSDYGYTF. The CDR3, as DNA: TGTGCCAGCACTCCTACGGGGGGAAGTGACTATGGCTACACCTTC. The chain has TRBV6-5 and TRBJ1-2; tentative D call: TRBD1 (5 bases). With 7 bases removed from V and 3 bases from J, the gap between germline ends came to 18 bases. The CDR3 consists of 15 residues. Germline CDR1 MNHEY, CDR2 SVGAGI.

Only one count was recorded for this clone. The rearrangement uses TRBV18 and TRBJ2-3; maybe TRBD1 (6 bases). This CDR3 has 14 residues. Deletions cut 2 bases from V and 7 bases from J, with 13 bases between. Looked up from germline, CDR1 is KGHSH and CDR2 is LQKENI. CDR3 nucleotide sequence: TGTGCCAGCTCACCAGCCGCAGGGGTGAATACGCAGTATTTT. This sequence encodes CASSPAAGVNTQYF.

The V gene is TRBV12-3 or TRBV12-4, the J gene TRBJ1-4; 7 bases are shared with TRBD1. V lost 4 bases to trimming and J lost 7 bases; unmatched junction nucleotides: 3. This CDR3 contains 13 residues. CDR3 protein: CASSSTGVEKLFF. The CDR3 DNA sequence: TGTGCCAGCAGTTCAACAGGGGTTGAAAAACTGTTTTTT.

This chain uses TRBV7-8 with TRBJ2-1; a possible D gene is TRBD1 (5 bases). V was pared by 6 bases and J by 8 bases, with 11 bases between. CDR1 is SGHVS, CDR2 FQNEAQ, per germline. This CDR3 comprises 12 residues. This chain's CDR3 is CASRLLGDEQFF. The CDR3 nucleotides read TGTGCCAGCAGGCTCCTAGGGGATGAGCAGTTCTTC.